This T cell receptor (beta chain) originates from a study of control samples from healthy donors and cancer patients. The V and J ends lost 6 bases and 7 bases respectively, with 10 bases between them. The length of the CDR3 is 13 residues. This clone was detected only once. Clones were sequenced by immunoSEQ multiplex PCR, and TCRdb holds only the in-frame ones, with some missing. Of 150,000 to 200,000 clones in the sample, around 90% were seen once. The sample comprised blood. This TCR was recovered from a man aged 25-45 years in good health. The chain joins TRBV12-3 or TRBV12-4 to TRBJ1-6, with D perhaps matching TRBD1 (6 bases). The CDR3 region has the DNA TGTGCCAGCAGACTAGGGGGGAATTCACCCCTCCACTTT. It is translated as CASRLGGNSPLHF.